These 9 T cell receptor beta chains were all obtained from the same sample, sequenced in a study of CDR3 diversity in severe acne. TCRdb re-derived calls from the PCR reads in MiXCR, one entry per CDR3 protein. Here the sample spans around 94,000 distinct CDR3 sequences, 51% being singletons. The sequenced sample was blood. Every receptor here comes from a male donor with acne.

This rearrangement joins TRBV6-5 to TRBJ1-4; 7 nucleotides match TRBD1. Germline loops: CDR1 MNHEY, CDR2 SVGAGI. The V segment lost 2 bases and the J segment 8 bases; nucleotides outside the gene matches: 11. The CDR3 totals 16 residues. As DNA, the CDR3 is TGTGCCAGCAGTTACCGATGGAAAGGGACAGACGAAAAACTGTTTTTT. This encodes CASSYRWKGTDEKLFF.

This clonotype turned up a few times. CDR3 in amino acids: CASSEGEHEKLFF. CDR3 bases: TGTGCCAGCAGCGAGGGAGAACATGAAAAACTGTTTTTT. The chain employs TRBV6-2 or TRBV6-3 and TRBJ1-4; D gene ambiguous. In germline, CDR1 is MNHEY, CDR2 SVGEGT. The CDR3 has 13 residues. Trimming shortened V by 6 bases and J by 6 bases, and 11 bases separated the two germline ends.

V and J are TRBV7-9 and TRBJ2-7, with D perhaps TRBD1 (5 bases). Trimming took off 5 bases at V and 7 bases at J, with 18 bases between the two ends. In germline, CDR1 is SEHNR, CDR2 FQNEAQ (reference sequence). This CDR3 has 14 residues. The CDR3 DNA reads TGTGCCAGCAGCAACCCCACAGGCCCTTCTGAGCAGTACTTC. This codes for CASSNPTGPSEQYF.

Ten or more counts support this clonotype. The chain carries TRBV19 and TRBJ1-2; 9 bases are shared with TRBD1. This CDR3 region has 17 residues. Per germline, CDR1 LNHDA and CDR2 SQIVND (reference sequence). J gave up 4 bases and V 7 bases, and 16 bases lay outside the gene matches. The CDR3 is CASTSGQGVFVIYGYTF. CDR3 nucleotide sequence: TGTGCCAGTACCTCGGGACAGGGTGTCTTCGTGATCTATGGCTACACCTTC.

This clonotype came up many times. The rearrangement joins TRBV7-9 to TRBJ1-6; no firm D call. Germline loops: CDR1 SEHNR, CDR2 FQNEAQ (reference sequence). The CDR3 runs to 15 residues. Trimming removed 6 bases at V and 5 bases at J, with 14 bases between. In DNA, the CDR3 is TGTGCCAGCAGATCCATCCGGGTCGATAATTCACCCCTCCACTTT. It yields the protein CASRSIRVDNSPLHF. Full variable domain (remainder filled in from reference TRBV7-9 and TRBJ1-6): DTGVSQNPRHKITKRGQNVTFRCDPISEHNRLYWYRQTLGQGPEFLTYFQNEAQLEKSRLLSDRFSAERPKGSFSTLEIQRTEQGDSAMYLCASRSIRVDNSPLHFGNGTRLTVT.

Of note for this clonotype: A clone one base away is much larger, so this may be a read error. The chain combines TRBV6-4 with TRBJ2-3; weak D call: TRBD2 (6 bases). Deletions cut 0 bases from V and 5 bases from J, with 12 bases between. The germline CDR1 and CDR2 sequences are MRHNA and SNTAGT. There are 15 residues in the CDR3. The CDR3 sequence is CASSDSAGRLDTQYF. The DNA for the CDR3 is TGTGCCAGCAGTGACTCGGCGGGGAGGCTAGATACGCAGTATTTT.

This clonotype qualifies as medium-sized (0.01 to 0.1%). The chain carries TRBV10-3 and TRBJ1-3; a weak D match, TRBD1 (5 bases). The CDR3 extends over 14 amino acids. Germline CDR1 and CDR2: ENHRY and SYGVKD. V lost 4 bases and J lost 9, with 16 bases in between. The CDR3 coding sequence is TGTGCCATCAGTGGGGACGGGATTCTGAGCACCATATATTTT. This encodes CAISGDGILSTIYF.

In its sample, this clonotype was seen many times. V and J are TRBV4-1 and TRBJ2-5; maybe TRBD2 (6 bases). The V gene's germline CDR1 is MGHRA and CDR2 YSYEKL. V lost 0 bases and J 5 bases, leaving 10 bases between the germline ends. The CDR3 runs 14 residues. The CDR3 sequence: CASSQEVAAETQYF. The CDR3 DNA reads TGCGCCAGCAGCCAAGAGGTAGCGGCCGAGACCCAGTACTTC.

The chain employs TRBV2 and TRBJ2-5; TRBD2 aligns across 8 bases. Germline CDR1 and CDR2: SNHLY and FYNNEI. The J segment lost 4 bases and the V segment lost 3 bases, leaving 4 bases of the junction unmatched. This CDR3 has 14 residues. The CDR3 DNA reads TGTGCCAGCAGTGAGAGCGGGAGTGGAGAGACCCAGTACTTC. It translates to CASSESGSGETQYF. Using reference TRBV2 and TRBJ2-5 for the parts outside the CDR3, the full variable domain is EPEVTQTPSHQVTQMGQEVILRCVPISNHLYFYWYRQILGQKVEFLVSFYNNEISEKSEIFDDQFSVERPDGSNFTLKIRSTKLEDSAMYFCASSESGSGETQYFGPGTRLLVL.